A single sample gave rise to the 32 T cell receptor beta chains below, sequenced in a study of blood T cell repertoires in COVID-19. Only in-frame clones appear in the TCRdb table, and some are missing; sequencing was by immunoSEQ multiplex PCR. The sample gives roughly 46,000 clones, around nine tenths of which show up once; approximately 10% is in the top ten. The sequencing sample was made of peripheral blood. These receptors were obtained from a man aged 50 to 60 with active COVID-19.

The chain carries TRBV30 and TRBJ2-1; 8 nucleotides align to TRBD2. The CDR3 runs 17 residues. Looked up from germline, CDR1 is GTSNPN and CDR2 is SVGIG (reference sequence). The V and J ends lost 4 bases and 9 bases, in that order; junction bases with no gene match: 20. This CDR3 reads CAWKRLAGPKVIGEQFF. The CDR3 nucleotides read TGTGCCTGGAAACGTCTAGCGGGCCCGAAGGTGATCGGTGAGCAGTTCTTC.

The rearrangement joins TRBV28 to TRBJ2-3, with D tentatively TRBD2 (6 bases). The CDR3 is made up of 16 amino acids. CDR1 MDHEN and CDR2 SYDVKM come from the germline V gene. The V end lost 1 base, the J end lost 1 base, and 12 bases lay between the germline ends. DNA of the CDR3: TGTGCCAGCAGTTTATCCCTCGGCGGGGGCACAGATACGCAGTATTTT. Translating gives CASSLSLGGGTDTQYF.

In this sample, this clone turned up once. This rearrangement joins TRBV6-6 to TRBJ2-7, with 8 bases fitting TRBD2. V dropped 0 bases and J dropped 6; count of bases not matched to a gene: 1. The CDR3 loop spans 13 amino acids. The V gene's germline CDR1 is MNHNY and CDR2 SVGAGI (reference sequence). Here the CDR3 reads CASSYSAGGEQYF. CDR3 coding DNA: TGTGCCAGCAGTTACTCCGCGGGAGGCGAGCAGTACTTC.

This chain connects TRBV5-5 to TRBJ1-1; D perhaps matches TRBD1 (5 bases). Germline CDR1 and CDR2: SGHKS and YYEKEE (reference sequence). V was shortened by 4 bases and J by 1 base, with 14 bases between the two germline ends. The CDR3 totals 15 residues. The CDR3 here is CASSPVLTGNTEAFF. Here the CDR3 DNA reads TGTGCCAGCAGCCCCGTGCTAACAGGGAACACTGAAGCTTTCTTT.

The genes are TRBV6-2 or TRBV6-3 and TRBJ2-5; no reliable D call. Germline lookup yields CDR1 MNHEY and CDR2 SVGEGT. The V end was cut by 1 base, the J end by 4 bases, with 7 bases between. CDR3 length equals 13 residues. CDR3 bases: TGTGCCAGCAGTTACTACGACTCAGAGACCCAGTACTTC. Its translation: CASSYYDSETQYF.

The chain has TRBV11-2 and TRBJ1-3, with 10 bases fitting TRBD1. CDR3 length: 16 residues. Germline-derived CDR1 and CDR2 are SGHAT and FQNNGV. V gave up 5 bases and J gave up 2 bases; unmatched junction bases: 6. Written as DNA, the CDR3 is TGTGCCAGCAGCCTACAAGACAGGGGGCCTGGAAACACCATATATTTT. This gives the protein CASSLQDRGPGNTIYF.

V usage is TRBV2 and J usage is TRBJ2-3, with D possibly TRBD2 on 5 matching bases. This CDR3 spans 14 amino acids. Germline CDR1 and CDR2: SNHLY and FYNNEI. V was trimmed by 2 bases and J by 3 bases, leaving 9 bases between them. The CDR3 bases are TGTGCCAGCAGTGAACTAGCTAGGACAGATACGCAGTATTTT. Its translation is CASSELARTDTQYF.

The chain combines TRBV6-1 with TRBJ1-1, with D perhaps TRBD1 (6 bases). This CDR3 contains 15 residues. Trimming left V 3 bases short and J 3 bases short, with 14 bases between. CDR1 is MNHNS, CDR2 SASEGT, per germline. CDR3 residues: CASSDTGQLDTEAFF. The CDR3 region has the DNA TGTGCCAGCAGTGATACAGGACAGTTAGACACTGAAGCTTTCTTT.

This chain uses TRBV19 with TRBJ2-6; 8 bases are a match to TRBD1. V lost 6 bases, J lost 5 bases, and 3 bases stayed unmatched. Germline lookup yields CDR1 LNHDA and CDR2 SQIVND (reference sequence). This CDR3 is built from 14 residues. The DNA of the CDR3 is TGTGCCAGTAGGGACAGGGTTAGGGCCAACGTCCTGACTTTC. This encodes CASRDRVRANVLTF.

This chain connects TRBV7-9 to TRBJ1-1; no clear D gene. CDR1 and CDR2 from the germline V gene are SEHNR and FQNEAQ (reference sequence). This CDR3 has 16 residues. V was pared by 6 bases and J by 1 base, with 18 bases between. Here the CDR3 reads CASRDGVFKGNTEAFF. CDR3 nucleotides: TGTGCCAGCAGAGACGGGGTTTTCAAAGGGAACACTGAAGCTTTCTTT. The variable domain in full, with the rest retrieved from reference TRBV7-9 and TRBJ1-1, is DTGVSQNPRHKITKRGQNVTFRCDPISEHNRLYWYRQTLGQGPEFLTYFQNEAQLEKSRLLSDRFSAERPKGSFSTLEIQRTEQGDSAMYLCASRDGVFKGNTEAFFGQGTRLTVV.

CDR3: CASSSGTSAHHEQFF. The CDR3 DNA sequence: TGTGCCAGCAGCTCCGGGACTAGCGCCCACCATGAGCAGTTCTTC. The rearrangement links TRBV7-9 to TRBJ2-1; TRBD2 aligns across 10 bases. The CDR3 runs 15 residues. Germline CDR1 SEHNR, CDR2 FQNEAQ (reference sequence). V was pared by 4 bases and J by 8 bases, with 8 bases of the junction left unmatched.

The chain has TRBV6-1 and TRBJ1-6; D not resolved. CDR3 length: 15 amino acids. Trimming took off 3 bases at V and 9 bases at J, with 15 bases between the two ends. Germline loops: CDR1 MNHNS, CDR2 SASEGT. This chain's CDR3 is CASSDLLLRSSPLHF. CDR3 nucleotides: TGTGCCAGCAGTGACCTGCTACTGAGAAGTTCACCCCTCCACTTT.

The rearrangement joins TRBV9 to TRBJ2-1, with 11 bases fitting TRBD2. Germline CDR1 is SGDLS and CDR2 is YYNGEE. The CDR3 extends over 15 amino acids. Unmatched junction bases numbered 4, after V lost 4 bases and J lost 4 bases. The CDR3, as DNA: TGTGCCAGCAGCCGGGGGACTAGCGGTTACAATGAGCAGTTCTTC. Translation gives CASSRGTSGYNEQFF.

This rearrangement joins TRBV2 to TRBJ1-2, with a weak D call TRBD1 (5 bases). The CDR3 runs 15 residues. Germline CDR1 is SNHLY and CDR2 is FYNNEI. Trimming left V 7 bases short and J 0 bases short, with 15 bases between. The CDR3 DNA sequence: TGTGCCAGCATCTTTGACAGCCATTCTAACTATGGCTACACCTTC. This encodes CASIFDSHSNYGYTF.

The chain links TRBV27 to TRBJ2-7; the match to TRBD2 covers 7 bases. Germline assignment: CDR1 MNHEY and CDR2 SMNVEV (reference sequence). J gave up 2 bases and V 0 bases, and 4 bases lay outside the gene matches. This CDR3 contains 15 residues. CDR3 loop: CASSLSGGPTYEQYF. The CDR3 DNA follows: TGTGCCAGCAGTTTATCGGGAGGGCCGACCTACGAGCAGTACTTC.

The V call is TRBV15, the J call TRBJ2-2; no reliable D call. The CDR3 consists of 13 residues. V gave up 1 base and J gave up 4 bases, with 4 bases separating them. Germline V gene sequence: CDR1 LNHNV, CDR2 YYDKDF (reference sequence). CDR3 nucleotide sequence: TGTGCCACCAGCAGAGGAGGCACCGGGGAGCTGTTTTTT. The encoded protein is CATSRGGTGELFF.

This chain links TRBV7-9 with TRBJ2-2, with 9 bases lining up with TRBD2. The CDR3 has 15 amino acids. CDR1 SEHNR and CDR2 FQNEAQ come from the germline V gene (reference sequence). The V segment lost 5 bases and the J segment 6 bases; nucleotides outside the gene matches: 7. The CDR3 sequence is CASSLIAGEAGELFF. CDR3 nucleotide sequence: TGTGCCAGCAGCCTCATAGCGGGAGAGGCCGGGGAGCTGTTTTTT.

This chain links TRBV9 with TRBJ2-2; 15 bases are shared with TRBD2. J was trimmed by 5 bases and V by 3 bases; bases with no gene match: 5. CDR1 is SGDLS and CDR2 is YYNGEE in the germline V gene. The CDR3 is 17 amino acids. As DNA, the CDR3 is TGTGCCAGCAGCGCGGGACTAGCGGGGGGCCGAACCGGGGAGCTGTTTTTT. This codes for CASSAGLAGGRTGELFF.

The genes are TRBV10-3 and TRBJ2-5; 10 nucleotides agree with TRBD1. V shed 6 bases, J shed 3 bases, and the junction held 4 bases outside the gene matches. CDR1 ENHRY and CDR2 SYGVKD come from the germline V gene. CDR3 length: 14 amino acids. This CDR3 is CAISEDRGEETQYF. The CDR3 DNA sequence: TGTGCCATCAGCGAGGACAGGGGGGAAGAGACCCAGTACTTC.

The chain couples TRBV30 to TRBJ2-7; TRBD1 matches 9 bases. This CDR3 has 15 residues. From germline, CDR1 is GTSNPN and CDR2 SVGIG (reference sequence). V was pared by 2 bases and J by 3 bases, with 8 bases of the junction left unmatched. The CDR3 DNA reads as TGTGCCTGGAGTCTCCCGGGACAGGGACTCTACGAGCAGTACTTC. As protein: CAWSLPGQGLYEQYF.

This chain connects TRBV6-4 to TRBJ2-3; 8 bases agree with TRBD2. This CDR3 is built from 15 residues. V shed 3 bases and J 2 bases; nucleotides not matched to a gene: 4. CDR1 and CDR2 from the germline V gene are MRHNA and SNTAGT. The DNA for the CDR3 is TGTGCCAGCAGTGATGGCGGGGGGTCCACAGATACGCAGTATTTT. It is translated as CASSDGGGSTDTQYF.

V is TRBV28 and J is TRBJ2-2; D is perhaps TRBD1 (6 bases). The CDR3 contains 15 residues. The ends were cut back, 3 bases at V and 4 bases at J, with 12 bases in the middle. Germline values: CDR1 MDHEN, CDR2 SYDVKM. The CDR3 reads CASSFVDSPTGELFF. CDR3 nucleotide sequence: TGTGCCAGCAGTTTCGTGGACAGCCCCACCGGGGAGCTGTTTTTT.

V gene TRBV4-3 combines with J gene TRBJ1-4; D ambiguous. V gave up 0 bases and J gave up 10 bases, with 12 bases separating them. Germline V CDR1 and CDR2: LGHNA, YSLEER. The CDR3 runs 14 residues. The CDR3 DNA follows: TGCGCCAGCAGCCAAGAATTCCGGGTAGGAAAACTGTTTTTT. Translated, it gives CASSQEFRVGKLFF.

This sequence joins TRBV6-6 and TRBJ2-3; TRBD1 matches at 9 bases. V was clipped by 4 bases and J by 4 bases; unmatched bases: 9. The CDR3 contains 16 residues. The V gene's germline CDR1 is MNHNY and CDR2 SVGAGI (reference sequence). The CDR3 nucleotides are TGTGCCAGCAGTTCCCCGACAGGGGGGGGCGCAGATACGCAGTATTTT. Protein sequence: CASSSPTGGGADTQYF.

The chain couples TRBV18 to TRBJ2-3; perhaps TRBD2 as D (5 bases). The CDR3 is made up of 13 amino acids. The V end lost 3 bases, the J end lost 1 base, and 5 bases lay between the germline ends. Germline loops: CDR1 KGHSH, CDR2 LQKENI. DNA for the CDR3: TGTGCCAGCTCACCGCGGGGCACAGATACGCAGTATTTT. This encodes CASSPRGTDTQYF. The whole variable domain, filled in from reference TRBV18 and TRBJ2-3, reads NAGVMQNPRHLVRRRGQEARLRCSPMKGHSHVYWYRQLPEEGLKFMVYLQKENIIDESGMPKERFSAEFPKEGPSILRIQQVVRGDSAAYFCASSPRGTDTQYFGPGTRLTVL.

This sequence joins TRBV7-2 and TRBJ1-2; D is possibly TRBD1 (6 bases). Germline V CDR1 and CDR2: SGHTA, FQGNSA. Trimming took 2 bases from V and 7 from J, leaving 11 bases between them. CDR3 size: 13 residues. As DNA, the CDR3 is TGTGCCAGCAGCTTAACCAGGGGTGGTGGCTACACCTTC. Protein sequence: CASSLTRGGGYTF.

The chain uses TRBV30 and TRBJ2-2; 9 bases map to TRBD1. Germline V lookup: CDR1 GTSNPN, CDR2 SVGIG (reference sequence). Trimming at V came to 0 bases and at J to 7 bases, leaving 6 bases not matched to a gene. This CDR3 is 15 amino acids long. This CDR3 is CAWSVRDREYGELFF. DNA of the CDR3: TGTGCCTGGAGTGTGCGGGACAGGGAATACGGGGAGCTGTTTTTT. Combining the CDR3 with reference TRBV30 and TRBJ2-2 gives the whole variable domain SQTIHQWPATLVQPVGSPLSLECTVEGTSNPNLYWYRQAAGRGLQLLFYSVGIGQISSEVPQNLSASRPQDRQFILSSKKLLLSDSGFYLCAWSVRDREYGELFFGEGSRLTVL.

The J gene is TRBJ2-2, the V gene TRBV9, with TRBD2 matching 12 bases. CDR1 is SGDLS and CDR2 is YYNGEE in the germline V gene. The CDR3 is 15 amino acids. J was trimmed by 5 bases and V by 3 bases; bases with no gene match: 2. CDR3 bases: TGTGCCAGCAGCGCTCTAGCGGGAGGGACCGGGGAGCTGTTTTTT. It codes for CASSALAGGTGELFF.

CDR3 sequence: CASSGHLGAGNNEQFF. As DNA, the CDR3 is TGTGCCAGCAGCGGCCACCTGGGAGCGGGAAACAATGAGCAGTTCTTC. The J gene is TRBJ2-1, the V gene TRBV5-4; TRBD2 matches at 7 bases. CDR3 size: 16 residues. Trimming at V came to 4 bases and at J to 5 bases, leaving 12 bases not matched to a gene. Germline assignment: CDR1 SGHNT and CDR2 YYREEE (reference sequence).

The CDR3 is CASSFTASNEKLFF. In DNA, the CDR3 is TGCGCCAGCAGCTTCACAGCCTCTAATGAAAAACTGTTTTTT. The rearrangement links TRBV5-1 to TRBJ1-4; D is undetermined. V was trimmed by 2 bases and J by 3 bases, leaving 8 bases between them. CDR1 is SGHRS, CDR2 YFSETQ, per germline. The CDR3 runs to 14 residues.

The genes are TRBV28 and TRBJ2-3; a weak D match, TRBD2 (7 bases). This CDR3 comprises 11 residues. Germline V gives CDR1 MDHEN, CDR2 SYDVKM. Between the trimmed V and J ends, which lost 10 bases and 6 bases, there was a span of 11 bases. The CDR3 protein is CATKGGDTQYF. The DNA of the CDR3 is TGTGCCACTAAGGGGGGGGATACGCAGTATTTT.

The chain employs TRBV16 and TRBJ2-7; TRBD1 matches at 12 bases. From germline, CDR1 is KGHSY and CDR2 FQNENV. The ends lost 0 bases at V and 11 bases at J; junction bases unmatched: 2. This CDR3 contains 13 residues. The CDR3 reads CASSQSGQGAKYF. For the CDR3, the DNA is TGTGCCAGCAGCCAATCGGGACAGGGGGCGAAGTACTTC.